This T cell receptor (beta chain) was documented in a study of blood T cell repertoires in COVID-19 (dated by TCRdb to 2019 to 2021). For the study in its entirety: Samples from collaborators originated in the United States, Italy and Spain and spanned both the acute and convalescent phases of COVID-19. The prospective study material was composed of cDNA or gDNA derived from T cells, B-cell-depleted T cells, or PBMCs. Deeply sampled blood TCRbeta repertoires from subjects exposed to, actively infected with, or recovered from COVID-19 were included in the dataset. The repertoires were released in a freely available public database meant as a resource for research on the immune response to SARS-CoV-2. Samples came from the ongoing ImmuneRACE study (first 160 participants) plus 1,254 subjects from 6 global collaborators. A de-identified subject ID, COVID-19 status, age in years and sex were almost always included in the sample metadata. HLA class I and class II types, where available, came from metadata supplied by the sample provider rather than from assay-based typing.

TCRbeta CDR3 regions were amplified from genomic DNA using the immunoSEQ Assay, a bias-controlled multiplex PCR. From the authors' description of their analysis: The number of nucleated cells in each sample was estimated from the amplification of reference gene primers within the assay. To quantify the absolute abundance of each unique TCRbeta CDR3 rearrangement, sequence reads were collapsed and filtered. For each sample, productive Simpson clonality was calculated as the square root of Simpson's diversity index across productive rearrangements. In TCRdb, the immuneACCESS table is reduced to in-frame sequences with V and J assigned. These tables do not hold every clone; where another copy was compared, an unresolved V gene accounts for under half, and the others remain unexplained. Clonal size and the V and J genes are those of that table, whereas D and trimming came from the DNA. The sample yields a few hundred thousand clones; about 90% were counted once. The ten largest account for 1.2% of the sample.

Study-level results and caveats: The amount of clinical and demographic metadata varied by source and participant and was provided uncurated.

According to the germline V gene (reference sequence), CDR1 reads LNHDA and CDR2 reads SQIVND. The CDR3 holds 15 amino acids from the cysteine to the phenylalanine. Kept here is only the CDR3 DNA, which spans 45 bases and is read in frame from base 1. Clipping removes 5 bases from V and 6 bases from J, with 6 as the unmatched junction base count. Enrolling through a virtual design, the prospective study's participants ranged in age from roughly 18 to 89 years and lived across 20 to 30 United States geographic areas. In the prospective study, participants were assigned to cohorts based on the clinical history participants reported in a screening survey and a study questionnaire. For ImmuneRACE Cohort 3, a participant was defined as recovered based on two consecutive negative NP/OP PCR tests, clearance by a healthcare professional, or resolution of symptoms. In the prospective study, whole blood, serum and a nasopharyngeal or oropharyngeal swab were collected from each participant by mobile phlebotomists. Participants in the prospective study had the option to provide additional blood draws and questionnaires over a roughly 2-month period. Before DNA extraction, prospective study blood samples were shipped either frozen or at room temperature.

To note about this clone: The antigen it recognizes is unknown. No much larger clone exists at a distance of one base, and base qualities are not known.

The sequence is built from TRBV19 and TRBJ2-1, with TRBD1 matching 11 junction bases. This TCR was recovered from a man aged 30 to 45 who had recovered from COVID-19. The sample comprised PBMCs or T cells enriched from blood (not recorded which). The DNA reads TGTGCCAGTAGTTCGGACAGGGGGCCCACCAATGAGCAGTTCTTC. The encoded protein is CASSSDRGPTNEQFF.